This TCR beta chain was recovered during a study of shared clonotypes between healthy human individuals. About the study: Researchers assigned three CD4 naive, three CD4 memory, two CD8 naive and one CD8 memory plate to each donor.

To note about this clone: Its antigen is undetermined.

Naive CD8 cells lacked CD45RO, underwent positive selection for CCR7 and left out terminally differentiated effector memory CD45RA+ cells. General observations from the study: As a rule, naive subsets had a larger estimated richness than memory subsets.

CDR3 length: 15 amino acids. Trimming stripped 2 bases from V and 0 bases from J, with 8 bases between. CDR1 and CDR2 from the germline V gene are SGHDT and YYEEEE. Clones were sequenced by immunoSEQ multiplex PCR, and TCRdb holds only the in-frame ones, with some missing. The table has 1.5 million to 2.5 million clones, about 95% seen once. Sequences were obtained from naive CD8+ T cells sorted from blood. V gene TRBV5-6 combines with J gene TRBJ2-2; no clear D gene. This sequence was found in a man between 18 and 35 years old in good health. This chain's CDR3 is CASSFQETNTGELFF. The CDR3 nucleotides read TGTGCCAGCAGCTTTCAGGAGACGAACACCGGGGAGCTGTTTTTT.